This entry concerns a single T cell receptor (beta chain). Its binding antigen is unknown. Within one base of it there is no much larger clone, and no base qualities were kept. These data come from a study of blood T cell repertoires in COVID-19 (dated by TCRdb to about 2020). As for the study more broadly: Samples from collaborators originated in the United States, Italy and Spain and spanned both the acute and convalescent phases of COVID-19. Samples were obtained from the ongoing ImmuneRACE study (first 160 participants) and from about 1,300 subjects provided by 6 global collaborators. The prospective study material was composed of cDNA or gDNA derived from T cells, B-cell-depleted T cells, or PBMCs. The sample metadata nearly always contained a de-identified subject ID, COVID-19 status, age in years and sex. The repertoires were released in a freely available public database meant as a resource for research on the immune response to SARS-CoV-2. Deeply sampled blood TCRbeta repertoires from subjects exposed to, actively infected with, or recovered from COVID-19 were included in the dataset. Where HLA class I and class II types were available, the types were taken from metadata supplied by the sample provider, not from assay-based typing.

TCRbeta CDR3 regions were amplified from genomic DNA using the immunoSEQ Assay, a bias-controlled multiplex PCR. The study's processing was this. Within the assay, amplification of reference gene primers was used to estimate how many nucleated cells each sample contained. Sequence reads were collapsed and filtered to measure the absolute abundance of every unique TCRbeta CDR3 rearrangement. For each sample, productive Simpson clonality was calculated as the square root of Simpson's diversity index over productive rearrangements. Entries here come from immuneACCESS through TCRdb and include only in-frame sequences with V and J called. Some clones fail to appear in such tables; in the studies checked, an unresolved V gene covers under half of the shortfall, and the cause of the remainder is unknown. D and trimming come from the DNA, and the V and J calls and clone size come from that table. For this sample the table gives around 200,000 clones, of which around 79% were detected only once. The leading ten clones occupy almost 6% of the sample.

At one collaborating source in Seattle, patients were enrolled during active infection and were followed longitudinally through the course of disease. The collaborating institutions used their own protocols to collect whole blood in K2EDTA tubes. For TCRbeta analysis, collaborators shipped samples in one of three forms: frozen whole blood, isolated PBMCs, or DNA extracted from either of those sample types. Germline trimming amounts to 5 bases on V and 4 bases on J, with 9 as the count of junction bases outside the gene matches. For CDR1 and CDR2, the germline V gene (reference sequence) lists LNHDA and SQIVND. The CDR3, from cysteine to phenylalanine, totals 15 residues. Solely the CDR3 DNA is kept, with 45 bases framed from the first base. The research as a whole found: How much clinical and demographic metadata was included differed by source and by participant, and the metadata was provided uncurated.

Sequencing was done on a sample of peripheral blood. The clonotype originates from a woman in her thirties or forties with COVID-19, enrolled during active disease. The rearranged chain carries TRBV19 and TRBJ2-7; 9 central nucleotides agree with TRBD1. CDR3 sequence: CASSPPGQGRYEQYF. In nucleotide form, the sequence is TGTGCCAGTAGTCCACCGGGACAGGGAAGGTACGAGCAGTACTTC.